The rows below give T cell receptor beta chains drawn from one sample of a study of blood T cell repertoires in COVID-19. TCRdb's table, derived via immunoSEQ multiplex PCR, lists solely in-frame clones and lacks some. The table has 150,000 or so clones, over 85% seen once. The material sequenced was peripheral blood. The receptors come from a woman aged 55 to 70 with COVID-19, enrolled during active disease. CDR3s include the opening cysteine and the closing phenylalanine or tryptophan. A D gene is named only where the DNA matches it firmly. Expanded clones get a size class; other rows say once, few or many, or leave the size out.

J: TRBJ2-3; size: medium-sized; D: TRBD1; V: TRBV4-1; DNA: TGCGCCAGCAGCCAAAGGCCGGACAGGGCGGTAGATACGCAGTATTTT; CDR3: CASSQRPDRAVDTQYF
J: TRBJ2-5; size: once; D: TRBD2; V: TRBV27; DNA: TGTGCCAGCAGTACTATAGCGGGGGCGGGCCAAGAGACCCAGTACTTC; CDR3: CASSTIAGAGQETQYF
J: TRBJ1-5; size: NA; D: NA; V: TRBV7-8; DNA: TGTGCCAGCAGCTTTAGCCGCATTGGCGGGGGGCGCAATCAGCCCCAGCATTTT; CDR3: CASSFSRIGGGRNQPQHF
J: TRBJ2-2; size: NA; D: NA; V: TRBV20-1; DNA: TGCAGTGCTAGTTCCAGGGTCACCGGGGAGCTGTTTTTT; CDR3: CSASSRVTGELFF
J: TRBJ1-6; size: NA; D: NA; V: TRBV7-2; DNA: TGTGCCAGCAGCTTAGACACAGGCTATAATTCACCCCTCCACTTT; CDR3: CASSLDTGYNSPLHF
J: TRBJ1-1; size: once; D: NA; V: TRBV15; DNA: TGTGCCACCAGCAGGAAAGCTAGCACTGAAGCTTTCTTT; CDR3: CATSRKASTEAFF
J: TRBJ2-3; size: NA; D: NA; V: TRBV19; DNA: TGTGCCAGTAGTATATACGGGGGTTCGAGCACAGATACGCAGTATTTT; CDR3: CASSIYGGSSTDTQYF
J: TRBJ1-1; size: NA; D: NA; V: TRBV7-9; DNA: TGTGCCAGCAGCTCCCATAGCACTGGTAAGGACACTGAAGCTTTCTTT; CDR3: CASSSHSTGKDTEAFF
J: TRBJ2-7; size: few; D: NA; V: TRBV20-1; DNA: TGCAGTGGCCGACAGGGAGGCGAGCAGTACTTC; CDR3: CSGRQGGEQYF
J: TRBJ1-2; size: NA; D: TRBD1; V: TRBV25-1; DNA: TGTGCCAGCAGTGTCGGACAGGGAAACTATGGCTACACCTTC; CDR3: CASSVGQGNYGYTF
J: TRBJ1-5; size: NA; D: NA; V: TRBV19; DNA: TGTGCCAGTAGTAGACAGGCGAATCAGCCCCAGCATTTT; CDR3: CASSRQANQPQHF
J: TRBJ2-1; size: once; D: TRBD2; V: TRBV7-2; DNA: TGTGCCACCCGGACTAGCGGGGTCTGGAATGAGCAGTTCTTC; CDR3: CATRTSGVWNEQFF
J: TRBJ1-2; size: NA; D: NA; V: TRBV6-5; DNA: TGTGCCAGCAGTTCCCGGACAGCCGCTAACTATGGCTACACCTTC; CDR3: CASSSRTAANYGYTF
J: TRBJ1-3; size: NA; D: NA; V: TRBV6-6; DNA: TGTGCCAGCAGTTACTCGCGGACAGCTGGAAACACCATATATTTT; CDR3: CASSYSRTAGNTIYF
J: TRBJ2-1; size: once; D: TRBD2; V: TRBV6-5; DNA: TGTGCCAGCAGTCGACTAGCGGGGGCCTACAATGAGCAGTTCTTC; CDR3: CASSRLAGAYNEQFF
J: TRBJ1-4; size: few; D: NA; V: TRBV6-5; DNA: TGTGCCAGCAGTCCAGGGTCGGCTAATGAAAAACTGTTTTTT; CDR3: CASSPGSANEKLFF
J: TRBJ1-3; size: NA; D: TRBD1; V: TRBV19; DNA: TGTGCCAGTAGTGGCCTAACAGGGGGCACTGGAAACACCATATATTTT; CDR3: CASSGLTGGTGNTIYF
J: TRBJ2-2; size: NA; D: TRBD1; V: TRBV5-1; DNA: TGCGCCAGCAGCTCCAAAGCTGGGACAGGGGTGATCACCGGGGAGCTGTTTTTT; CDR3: CASSSKAGTGVITGELFF
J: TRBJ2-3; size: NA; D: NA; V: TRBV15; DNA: TGTGCCACCAGCAGAGATGGGGCGGTCACAGATACGCAGTATTTT; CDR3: CATSRDGAVTDTQYF
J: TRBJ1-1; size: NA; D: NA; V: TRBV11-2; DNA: TGTGCCAGCAGCTTACGGGGGGGCCCGGGGACTGAAGCTTTCTTT; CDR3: CASSLRGGPGTEAFF
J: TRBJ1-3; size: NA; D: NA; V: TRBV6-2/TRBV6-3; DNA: TGTGCCAGCAGCCGGGCGATCTCTGGAAACACCATATATTTT; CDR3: CASSRAISGNTIYF
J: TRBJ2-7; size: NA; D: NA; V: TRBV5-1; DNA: TGCGCCAGCAGCTTTAACTACGAGCAGTACTTC; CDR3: CASSFNYEQYF
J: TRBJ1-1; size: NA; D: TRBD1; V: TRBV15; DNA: TGTGCCACCAGCAGAGAACAGGGGACTGAAGCTTTCTTT; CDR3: CATSREQGTEAFF
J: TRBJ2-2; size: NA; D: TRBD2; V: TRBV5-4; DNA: TGTGCCAGCAGCTTGGGGACTAGCGGGGGGCTGAACACCGGGGAGCTGTTTTTT; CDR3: CASSLGTSGGLNTGELFF
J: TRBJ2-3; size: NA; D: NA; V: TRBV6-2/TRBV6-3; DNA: TGTGCCAGCAGTTGGGAGGGGGGGGGCCGCACAGATACGCAGTATTTT; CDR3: CASSWEGGGRTDTQYF
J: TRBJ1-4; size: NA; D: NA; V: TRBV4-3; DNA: TGCGCCAGCAGCAGAGCAGGGGATAATGAAAAACTGTTTTTT; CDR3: CASSRAGDNEKLFF
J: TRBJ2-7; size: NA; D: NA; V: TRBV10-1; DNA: TGCGCCAGCAGGATAACGAGGTGGCAGGGAAAGGACGAGCAGTACTTC; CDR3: CASRITRWQGKDEQYF
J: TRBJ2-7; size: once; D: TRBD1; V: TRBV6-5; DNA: TGTGCCAGCAGGCGTCGACAGGGGTCTTTCGAGCAGTACTTC; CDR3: CASRRRQGSFEQYF
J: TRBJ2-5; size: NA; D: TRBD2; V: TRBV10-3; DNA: TGTGCCATCAGTGAGCCCGGACTAGCGGGGGGGCCCTCGGAGACCCAGTACTTC; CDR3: CAISEPGLAGGPSETQYF
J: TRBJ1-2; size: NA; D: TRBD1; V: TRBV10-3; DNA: TGTGCCATCAGTGAGGCCAACCGTCCCGGGACAGACTTCTATGGCTACACCTTC; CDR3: CAISEANRPGTDFYGYTF
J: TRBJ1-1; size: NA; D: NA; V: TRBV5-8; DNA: TGTGCCAGCAGCTTGTGGGGGCAGAACACTGAAGCTTTCTTT; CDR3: CASSLWGQNTEAFF
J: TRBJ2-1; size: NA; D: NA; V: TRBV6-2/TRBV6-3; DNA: TGTGCCAGCAGTTACTCGTCCGCAGACGGGAGTACGTTCTTC; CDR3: CASSYSSADGSTFF
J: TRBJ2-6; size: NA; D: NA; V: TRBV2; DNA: TGTGCCAGCAGGGGAGGTCTAGGTTCGAGCTCTGGGGCCAACGTCCTGACTTTC; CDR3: CASRGGLGSSSGANVLTF